A single sample gave rise to the 3 T cell receptor beta chains below, sequenced in a study of shared clonotypes between healthy human individuals. Sequencing used immunoSEQ multiplex PCR; TCRdb keeps in-frame clones, though not all of them. The data contain hundreds of thousands of clones, around 78% of them singletons. Sequenced sample: memory CD4+ T cells sorted from blood. Subset meaning: CD45RA-negative fraction. These receptors all come from a woman aged 25 to 39 in good health.

J is TRBJ1-1 and V is TRBV6-4; D possibly corresponds to TRBD1 (6 bases). Germline CDR1 reads MRHNA; CDR2 reads SNTAGT. Trimming pared 10 bases from V and 9 bases from J, leaving 15 bases between. CDR3 length equals 11 residues. The CDR3 region is CATAYRDQAFF. The CDR3, as DNA: TGTGCCACCGCCTACAGGGACCAAGCTTTCTTT.

On this clone: This specimen includes other DNA sequences encoding the same CDR3. The chain is built from TRBV14 and TRBJ2-1; TRBD2 aligns across 10 bases. J lost 2 bases, V lost 3 bases, and 1 base had no gene match. Per the germline V gene, CDR1 is SGHDN and CDR2 is FVKESK. The length of the CDR3 is 15 residues. CDR3 residues: CASSQLAGAYNEQFF. In DNA form, the CDR3 reads TGTGCCAGCAGCCAGCTAGCGGGAGCCTACAATGAGCAGTTCTTC.

This clone was seen repeatedly, ten times or more. This rearrangement joins TRBV28 to TRBJ2-7, with TRBD1 matching 7 bases. J was trimmed by 2 bases and V by 6 bases; bases with no gene match: 10. The germline gives CDR1 MDHEN, CDR2 SYDVKM. The CDR3 runs to 15 residues. The CDR3 nucleotides are TGTGCCAGCAGAATCGCAAGACAGGGCCCCTACGAGCAGTACTTC. The encoded protein is CASRIARQGPYEQYF.